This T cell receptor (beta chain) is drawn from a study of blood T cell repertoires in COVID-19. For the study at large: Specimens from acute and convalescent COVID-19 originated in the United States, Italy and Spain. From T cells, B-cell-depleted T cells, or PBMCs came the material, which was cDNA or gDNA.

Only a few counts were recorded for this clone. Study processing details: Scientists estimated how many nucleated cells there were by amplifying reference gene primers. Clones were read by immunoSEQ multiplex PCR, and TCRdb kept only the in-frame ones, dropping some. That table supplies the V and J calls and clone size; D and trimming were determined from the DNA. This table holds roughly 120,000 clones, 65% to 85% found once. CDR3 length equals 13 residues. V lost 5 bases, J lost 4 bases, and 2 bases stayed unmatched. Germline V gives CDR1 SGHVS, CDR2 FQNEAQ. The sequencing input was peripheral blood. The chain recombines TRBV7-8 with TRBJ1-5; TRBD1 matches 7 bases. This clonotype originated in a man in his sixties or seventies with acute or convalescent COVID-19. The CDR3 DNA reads TGTGCCAGCAGCCCGGGACAGAATCAGCCCCAGCATTTT. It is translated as CASSPGQNQPQHF.